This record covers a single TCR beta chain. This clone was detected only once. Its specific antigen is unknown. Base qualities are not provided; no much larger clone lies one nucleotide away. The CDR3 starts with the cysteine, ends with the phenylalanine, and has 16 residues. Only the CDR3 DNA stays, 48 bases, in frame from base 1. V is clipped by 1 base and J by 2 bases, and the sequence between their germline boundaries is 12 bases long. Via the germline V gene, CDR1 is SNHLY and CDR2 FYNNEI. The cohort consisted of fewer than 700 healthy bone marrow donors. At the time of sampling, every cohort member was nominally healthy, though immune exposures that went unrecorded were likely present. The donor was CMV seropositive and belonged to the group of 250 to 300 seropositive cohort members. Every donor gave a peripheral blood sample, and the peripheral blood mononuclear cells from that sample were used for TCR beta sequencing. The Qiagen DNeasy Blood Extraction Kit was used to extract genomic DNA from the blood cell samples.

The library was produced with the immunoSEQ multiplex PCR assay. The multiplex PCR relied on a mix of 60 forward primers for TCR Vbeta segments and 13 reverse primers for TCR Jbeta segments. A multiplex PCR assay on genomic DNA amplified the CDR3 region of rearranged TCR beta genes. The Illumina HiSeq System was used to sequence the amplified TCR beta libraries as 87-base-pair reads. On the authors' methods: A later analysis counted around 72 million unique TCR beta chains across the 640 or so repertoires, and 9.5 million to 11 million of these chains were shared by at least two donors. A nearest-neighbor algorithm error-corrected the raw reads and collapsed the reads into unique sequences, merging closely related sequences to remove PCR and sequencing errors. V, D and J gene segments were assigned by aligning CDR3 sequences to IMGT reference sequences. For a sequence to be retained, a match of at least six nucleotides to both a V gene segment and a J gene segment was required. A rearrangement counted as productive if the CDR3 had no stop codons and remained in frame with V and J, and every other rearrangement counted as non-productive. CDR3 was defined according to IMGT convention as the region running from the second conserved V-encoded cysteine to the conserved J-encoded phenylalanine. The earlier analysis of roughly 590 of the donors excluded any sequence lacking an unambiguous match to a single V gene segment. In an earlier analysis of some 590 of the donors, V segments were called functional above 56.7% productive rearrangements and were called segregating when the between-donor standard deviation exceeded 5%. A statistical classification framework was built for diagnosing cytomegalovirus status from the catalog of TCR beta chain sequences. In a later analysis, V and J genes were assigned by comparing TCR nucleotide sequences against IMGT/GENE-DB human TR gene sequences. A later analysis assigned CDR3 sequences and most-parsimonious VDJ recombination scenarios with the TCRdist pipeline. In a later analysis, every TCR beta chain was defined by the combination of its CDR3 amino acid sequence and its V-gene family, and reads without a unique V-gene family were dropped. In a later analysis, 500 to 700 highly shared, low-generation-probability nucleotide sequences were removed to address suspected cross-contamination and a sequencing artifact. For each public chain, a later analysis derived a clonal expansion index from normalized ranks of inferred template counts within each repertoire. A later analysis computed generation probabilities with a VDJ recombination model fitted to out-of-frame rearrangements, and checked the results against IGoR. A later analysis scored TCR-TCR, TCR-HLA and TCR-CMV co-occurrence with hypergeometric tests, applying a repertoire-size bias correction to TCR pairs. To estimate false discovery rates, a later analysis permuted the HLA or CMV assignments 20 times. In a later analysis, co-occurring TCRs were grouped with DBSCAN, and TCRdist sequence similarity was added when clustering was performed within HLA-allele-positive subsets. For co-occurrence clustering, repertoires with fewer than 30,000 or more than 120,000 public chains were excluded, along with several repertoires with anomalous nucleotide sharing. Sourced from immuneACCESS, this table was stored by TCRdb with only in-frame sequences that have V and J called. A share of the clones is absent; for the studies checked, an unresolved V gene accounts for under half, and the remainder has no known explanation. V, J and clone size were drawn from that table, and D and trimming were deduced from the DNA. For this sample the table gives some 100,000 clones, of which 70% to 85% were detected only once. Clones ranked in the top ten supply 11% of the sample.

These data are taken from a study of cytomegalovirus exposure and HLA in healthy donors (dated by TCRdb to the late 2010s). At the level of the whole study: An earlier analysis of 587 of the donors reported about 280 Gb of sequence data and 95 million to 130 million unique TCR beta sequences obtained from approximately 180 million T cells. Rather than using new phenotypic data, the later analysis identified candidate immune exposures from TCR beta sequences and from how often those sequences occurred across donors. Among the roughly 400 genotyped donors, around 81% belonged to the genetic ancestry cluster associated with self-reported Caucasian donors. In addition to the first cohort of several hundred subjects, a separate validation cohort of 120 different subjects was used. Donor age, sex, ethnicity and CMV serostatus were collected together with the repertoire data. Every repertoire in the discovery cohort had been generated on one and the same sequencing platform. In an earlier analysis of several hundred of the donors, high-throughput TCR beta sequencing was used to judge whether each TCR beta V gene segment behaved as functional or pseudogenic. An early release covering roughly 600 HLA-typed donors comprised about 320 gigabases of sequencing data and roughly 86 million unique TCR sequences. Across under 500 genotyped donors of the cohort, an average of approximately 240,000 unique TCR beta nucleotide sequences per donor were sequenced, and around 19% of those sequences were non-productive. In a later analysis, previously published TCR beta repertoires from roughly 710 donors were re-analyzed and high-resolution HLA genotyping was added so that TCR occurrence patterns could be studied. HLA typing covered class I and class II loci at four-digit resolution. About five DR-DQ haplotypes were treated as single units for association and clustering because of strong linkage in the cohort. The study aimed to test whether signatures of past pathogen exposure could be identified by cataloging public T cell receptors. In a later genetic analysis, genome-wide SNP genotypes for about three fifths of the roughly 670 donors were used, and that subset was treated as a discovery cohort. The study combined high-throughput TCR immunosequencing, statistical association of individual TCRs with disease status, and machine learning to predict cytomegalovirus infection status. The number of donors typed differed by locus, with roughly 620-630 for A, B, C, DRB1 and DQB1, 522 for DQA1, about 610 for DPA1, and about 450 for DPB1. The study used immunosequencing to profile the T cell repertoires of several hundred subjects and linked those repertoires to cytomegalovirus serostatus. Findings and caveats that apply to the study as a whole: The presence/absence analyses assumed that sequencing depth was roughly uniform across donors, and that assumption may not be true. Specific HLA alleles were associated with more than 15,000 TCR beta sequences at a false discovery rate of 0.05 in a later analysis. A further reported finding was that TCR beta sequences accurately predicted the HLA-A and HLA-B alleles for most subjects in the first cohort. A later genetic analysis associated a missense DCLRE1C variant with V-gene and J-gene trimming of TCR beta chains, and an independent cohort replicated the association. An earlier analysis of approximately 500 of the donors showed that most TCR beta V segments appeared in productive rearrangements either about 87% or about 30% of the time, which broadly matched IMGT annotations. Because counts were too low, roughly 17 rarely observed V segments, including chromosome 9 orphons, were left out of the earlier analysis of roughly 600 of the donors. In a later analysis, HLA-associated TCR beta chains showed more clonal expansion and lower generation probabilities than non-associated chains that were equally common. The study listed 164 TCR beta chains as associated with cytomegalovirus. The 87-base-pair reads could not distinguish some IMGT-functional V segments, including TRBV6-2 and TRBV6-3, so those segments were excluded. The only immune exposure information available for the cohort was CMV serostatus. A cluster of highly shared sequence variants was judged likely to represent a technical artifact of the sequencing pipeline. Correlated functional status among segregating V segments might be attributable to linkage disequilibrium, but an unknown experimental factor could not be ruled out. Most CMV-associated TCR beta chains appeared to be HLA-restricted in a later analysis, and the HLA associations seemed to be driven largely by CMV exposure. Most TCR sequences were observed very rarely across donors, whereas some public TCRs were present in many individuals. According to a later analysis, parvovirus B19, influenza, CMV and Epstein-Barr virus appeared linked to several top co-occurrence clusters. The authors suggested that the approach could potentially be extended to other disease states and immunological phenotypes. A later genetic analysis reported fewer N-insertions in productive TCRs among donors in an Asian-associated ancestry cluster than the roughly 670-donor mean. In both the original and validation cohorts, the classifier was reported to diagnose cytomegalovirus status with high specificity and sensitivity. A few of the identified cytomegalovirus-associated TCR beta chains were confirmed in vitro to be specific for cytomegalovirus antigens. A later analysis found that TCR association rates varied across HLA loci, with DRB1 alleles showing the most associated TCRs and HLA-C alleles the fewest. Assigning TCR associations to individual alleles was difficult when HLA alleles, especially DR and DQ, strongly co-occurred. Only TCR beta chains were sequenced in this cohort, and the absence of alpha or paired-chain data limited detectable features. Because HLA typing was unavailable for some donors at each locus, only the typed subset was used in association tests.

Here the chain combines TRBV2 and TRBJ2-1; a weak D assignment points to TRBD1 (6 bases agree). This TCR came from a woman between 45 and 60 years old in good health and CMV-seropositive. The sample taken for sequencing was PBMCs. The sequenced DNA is TGTGCCAGCAGTGAAGTAACAGGACAGACCTACAATGAGCAGTTCTTC. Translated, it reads CASSEVTGQTYNEQFF. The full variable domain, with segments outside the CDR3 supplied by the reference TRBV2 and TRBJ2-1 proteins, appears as EPEVTQTPSHQVTQMGQEVILRCVPISNHLYFYWYRQILGQKVEFLVSFYNNEISEKSEIFDDQFSVERPDGSNFTLKIRSTKLEDSAMYFCASSEVTGQTYNEQFFGPGTRLTVL.